The 25 T cell receptor beta chains reported below all come from one sample, sequenced in a study of blood T cell repertoires in COVID-19. Method: immunoSEQ multiplex PCR; TCRdb's copy keeps in-frame clones and lacks some. The sample carries 85,000 to 130,000 clones, 80% to 95% recorded once. The sample comprised peripheral blood. All receptors derive from a man in his sixties with acute or convalescent COVID-19.

The chain carries TRBV7-8 and TRBJ2-7; TRBD2 agrees at 9 bases. Germline lookup yields CDR1 SGHVS and CDR2 FQNEAQ. V shed 1 base and J 5 bases; nucleotides not matched to a gene: 3. The CDR3 loop spans 14 amino acids. Here the CDR3 DNA reads TGTGCCAGCAGCTTAGGTAGCGGGAGTCACGAGCAGTACGTC. As protein: CASSLGSGSHEQYV.

V usage is TRBV10-3 and J usage is TRBJ2-3; TRBD2 aligns across 13 bases. V lost 11 bases to trimming and J lost 5 bases; unmatched junction nucleotides: 4. CDR1 and CDR2 from the germline V gene are ENHRY and SYGVKD. This CDR3 spans 13 amino acids. The CDR3 coding sequence is TGTGCCTCTGGACTAGCGGGAGAAGATACGCAGTATTTT. It encodes CASGLAGEDTQYF.

The chain has TRBV27 and TRBJ1-1; D gene unclear. CDR1 is MNHEY, CDR2 SMNVEV, per germline (reference sequence). The CDR3 is 16 amino acids. Deletions cut 2 bases from V and 0 bases from J, with 13 bases between. The CDR3 here is CASSLRITGVNTEAFF. The CDR3 DNA sequence: TGTGCCAGCAGTTTACGAATCACCGGGGTGAACACTGAAGCTTTCTTT.

The sample holds one count of this clone. The chain couples TRBV28 to TRBJ1-6; 7 bases agree with TRBD1. The junction had 3 bases not matched to a gene; V was cut back by 7 bases and J by 9 bases. The CDR3 covers 12 residues. Germline V gives CDR1 MDHEN, CDR2 SYDVKM. CDR3 bases: TGTGCCAGCACGACAGGGTTTTCACCCCTCCACTTT. Its translation: CASTTGFSPLHF.

J is TRBJ1-2 and V is TRBV24-1, with 7 bases fitting TRBD1. This CDR3 is built from 14 residues. Germline V gene sequence: CDR1 KGHDR, CDR2 SFDVKD. The V and J ends lost 2 bases and 8 bases, in that order; junction bases with no gene match: 7. CDR3 coding DNA: TGTGCCACCAGTGATTCTCCGGACAGGAGAGGCTACACCTTC. Protein sequence: CATSDSPDRRGYTF.

J is TRBJ2-7 and V is TRBV14; 7 positions agree with TRBD1. Looked up from germline, CDR1 is SGHDN and CDR2 is FVKESK. The CDR3 length is 13 residues. The V and J ends lost 7 bases and 2 bases, in that order; junction bases with no gene match: 5. CDR3 coding DNA: TGTGCCAGCAAACAGGGGCCGACCTACGAGCAGTACGTC. Translating it yields CASKQGPTYEQYV.

The CDR3 DNA reads TGTGCCATCAGTGAGTCAGCGTACACCGGGGAGCTGTTTTTT. Translation: CAISESAYTGELFF. The gene calls are TRBV10-3 and TRBJ2-2; no clear D gene. CDR3 length: 14 amino acids. Germline V gives CDR1 ENHRY, CDR2 SYGVKD. V dropped 0 bases and J dropped 3 bases, with 5 bases sitting between them.

The gene calls are TRBV18 and TRBJ2-5; TRBD2 matches 8 bases. Per germline, CDR1 KGHSH and CDR2 LQKENI. With V trimmed by 2 bases and J by 1 base, 3 bases remained unmatched. The CDR3 runs to 15 residues. DNA of the CDR3: TGTGCCAGCTCACCAGTTGCGGGAGGCCAAGAGACCCAGTACTTC. Translating gives CASSPVAGGQETQYF. Based on the CDR3 plus reference TRBV18 and TRBJ2-5, the full variable domain is NAGVMQNPRHLVRRRGQEARLRCSPMKGHSHVYWYRQLPEEGLKFMVYLQKENIIDESGMPKERFSAEFPKEGPSILRIQQVVRGDSAAYFCASSPVAGGQETQYFGPGTRLLVL.

The chain is built from TRBV18 and TRBJ1-1; D ambiguous. The CDR3 spans 15 residues. Trimming took 1 base from V and 2 from J, leaving 11 bases between them. Germline V gene lookup returns CDR1 KGHSH and CDR2 LQKENI. The CDR3 region is CASSPLYGENTEAFF. CDR3 in DNA: TGTGCCAGCTCACCACTCTACGGGGAAAACACTGAAGCTTTCTTT. Looking up the rest from reference TRBV18 and TRBJ1-1 gives the full variable domain: NAGVMQNPRHLVRRRGQEARLRCSPMKGHSHVYWYRQLPEEGLKFMVYLQKENIIDESGMPKERFSAEFPKEGPSILRIQQVVRGDSAAYFCASSPLYGENTEAFFGQGTRLTVV.

J is TRBJ2-2 and V is TRBV12-5, with unresolved D. The CDR3 is made up of 15 amino acids. Germline V CDR1 and CDR2: LGHNT, FRNRAP. V lost 1 base to trimming and J lost 0 bases, with 6 bases between them. The CDR3 is CASGLGHSNTGELFF. CDR3 in DNA: TGTGCTAGTGGTTTGGGACACTCGAACACCGGGGAGCTGTTTTTT.

V is TRBV5-5 and J is TRBJ1-2; a weak D match, TRBD1 (6 bases). The CDR3 extends over 15 amino acids. The germline V gene has CDR1 SGHKS and CDR2 YYEKEE (reference sequence). Trimming took 6 bases from V and 4 from J, leaving 19 bases between them. CDR3: CASKQGPPRGYGYTF. For the CDR3, the DNA is TGTGCCAGCAAACAGGGTCCCCCTCGGGGCTATGGCTACACCTTC.

V usage is TRBV10-3 and J usage is TRBJ1-3; no reliable D call. The CDR3 extends over 13 amino acids. Germline values: CDR1 ENHRY, CDR2 SYGVKD. The V and J ends lost 7 bases and 4 bases respectively, with 11 bases between them. Written as DNA, the CDR3 is TGTGCCATCATCCCGACACCAGGAAACACCATATATTTT. Protein product: CAIIPTPGNTIYF.

The chain joins TRBV2 to TRBJ1-2, with 11 bases lining up with TRBD1. J gave up 8 bases and V 3 bases, and 11 bases lay outside the gene matches. Germline CDR1 is SNHLY and CDR2 is FYNNEI. CDR3 length: 16 amino acids. The CDR3 region is CASSEDRGRTRGGYTF. As DNA, the CDR3 is TGTGCCAGCAGTGAGGACAGGGGGCGCACGCGTGGAGGCTACACCTTC.

This rearrangement joins TRBV2 to TRBJ1-2; no firm D call. CDR3 length: 14 amino acids. V was trimmed by 1 base and J by 5 bases, leaving 11 bases between them. Germline V gene sequence: CDR1 SNHLY, CDR2 FYNNEI. The CDR3 DNA follows: TGTGCCAGCAGTGAAGAGGAGGGTGGGTATGGCTACACCTTC. It specifies CASSEEEGGYGYTF. Full variable domain (remainder filled in from reference TRBV2 and TRBJ1-2): EPEVTQTPSHQVTQMGQEVILRCVPISNHLYFYWYRQILGQKVEFLVSFYNNEISEKSEIFDDQFSVERPDGSNFTLKIRSTKLEDSAMYFCASSEEEGGYGYTFGSGTRLTVV.

The rearrangement uses TRBV4-2 and TRBJ1-6; tentatively, D is TRBD1 (6 bases). V gave up 4 bases and J gave up 0 bases, with 10 bases separating them. The CDR3 has 16 amino acids. The germline gives CDR1 LGHNA, CDR2 YNFKEQ. CDR3 loop: CASSPTGNSYNSPLHF. Written as DNA, the CDR3 is TGTGCCAGCAGCCCGACAGGAAACTCCTATAATTCACCCCTCCACTTT.

The V call is TRBV30, the J call TRBJ1-4; TRBD1 aligns across 7 bases. Losses at the gene ends were 0 bases for V and 7 bases for J; bases not matched to a gene: 8. In germline, CDR1 is GTSNPN, CDR2 SVGIG (reference sequence). The CDR3 sequence is 15 residues long. As DNA, the CDR3 is TGTGCCTGGAGTGTAGGGGGCGGGATCCCTGAAAAACTGTTTTTT. It codes for CAWSVGGGIPEKLFF.

This CDR3 reads CATSRDSLSGTDTQYF. CDR3 sequence (DNA): TGTGCCACCAGCAGAGATTCTCTATCGGGAACAGATACGCAGTATTTT. The rearrangement joins TRBV15 to TRBJ2-3; a weak D match, TRBD2 (5 bases). Germline values: CDR1 LNHNV, CDR2 YYDKDF (reference sequence). V lost 0 bases and J 3 bases, leaving 13 bases between the germline ends. The CDR3 totals 16 residues.

J is TRBJ1-3 and V is TRBV4-2; D unclear. Trimming took off 0 bases at V and 4 bases at J, with 13 bases between the two ends. This CDR3 has 16 amino acids. CDR1 and CDR2 (germline): LGHNA, YNFKEQ. The CDR3, as DNA: TGTGCCAGCAGCCAAGATAAGTCCGAGGCGGGAAACACCATATATTTT. Translated, it gives CASSQDKSEAGNTIYF.

This rearrangement joins TRBV6-6 to TRBJ2-1; 11 nucleotides align to TRBD2. There are 14 residues in the CDR3. Germline CDR1 reads MNHNY; CDR2 reads SVGAGI (reference sequence). The junction had 5 bases not matched to a gene; V was cut back by 6 bases and J by 7 bases. In nucleotides, the CDR3 is TGTGCCAGCAGGGATAGCGGGAGGGGGAATGAGCAGTTCTTC. The encoded protein is CASRDSGRGNEQFF.

This rearrangement joins TRBV11-2 to TRBJ2-1; D not resolved. The ends were cut back, 0 bases at V and 2 bases at J, with 8 bases in the middle. The germline CDR1 and CDR2 sequences are SGHAT and FQNNGV. CDR3 size: 15 residues. The DNA of the CDR3 is TGTGCCAGCAGCTTAGACTGGAGCCCCTACAATGAGCAGTTCTTC. Translated: CASSLDWSPYNEQFF. The complete variable domain, with remaining parts taken from reference TRBV11-2 and TRBJ2-1, reads EAGVAQSPRYKIIEKRQSVAFWCNPISGHATLYWYQQILGQGPKLLIQFQNNGVVDDSQLPKDRFSAERLKGVDSTLKIQPAKLEDSAVYLCASSLDWSPYNEQFFGPGTRLTVL.

This clone occurred once. The chain employs TRBV24-1 and TRBJ2-3; 8 nucleotides agree with TRBD2. Per the germline V gene, CDR1 is KGHDR and CDR2 is SFDVKD. The CDR3 has 15 amino acids. The V segment lost 0 bases and the J segment 6 bases; nucleotides outside the gene matches: 4. The CDR3 loop reads CATSDLRREADTQYF. The DNA for the CDR3 is TGTGCCACCAGTGATTTGCGGCGGGAGGCTGATACGCAGTATTTT.

The chain recombines TRBV21-1 with TRBJ2-7; the table names TRBD2, a call not compared with the DNA. TRBV21-1 is a recognized pseudogene. The CDR3 consists of 15 residues. CDR3 amino acids: CASRPQAGLTYEQYF. The CDR3 bases are TGTGCCAGCCGCCCTCAGGCAGGACTCACCTACGAGCAGTACTTC.

V is TRBV7-6 and J is TRBJ2-3; 8 nucleotides align to TRBD2. This CDR3 spans 15 amino acids. CDR1 SGHVS and CDR2 FNYEAQ come from the germline V gene. Trimming took 1 base from V and 14 from J; bases not matched to a gene: 14. In DNA, the CDR3 is TGTGCCAGCAGCTTAGGGCGGGAGGAGCCACAATTGCGGTATTTT. Translation gives CASSLGREEPQLRYF.

The chain is built from TRBV19 and TRBJ2-2, with 9 bases aligning to TRBD2. Germline assignment: CDR1 LNHDA and CDR2 SQIVND (reference sequence). With V trimmed by 1 base and J by 0 bases, 3 bases remained unmatched. The length of the CDR3 is 17 residues. CDR3 coding DNA: TGTGCCAGTAGTATAGGAGCGGGAGGAGCGAACACCGGGGAGCTGTTTTTT. Translation gives CASSIGAGGANTGELFF.

The rearrangement joins TRBV3-1 (or the pseudogene TRBV3-2) to TRBJ2-2, with D unclear. The CDR3 length is 15 residues. The germline gives CDR1 LGHDT, CDR2 YNNKEL (reference sequence). Trimming took 3 bases from V and 3 from J, leaving 11 bases between them. The DNA of the CDR3 is TGTGCCAGCAGCCAGCCGAGCCCGTACACCGGGGAGCTGTTTTTT. Encoded protein: CASSQPSPYTGELFF.